This entry features one TCR beta chain sequence. What it binds is not known. The sample is drawn from a study of beta chain features in type 1 diabetes. Overall study results and limits: Shortening of TCRB CDR3s, moderate but significant, appeared in all four CD4+ subsets of Type 1 diabetes patients. For patients, the naive, central memory and Treg TCRB repertoires appeared more alike than for healthy donors.

Expressed TCRB transcripts were sequenced because the entire RNA isolate underwent reverse transcription. Some clones are missing from TCRdb's copy, which holds only in-frame ones; the method was immunoSEQ multiplex PCR. The data show more than 300,000 clones, 7% to 9% seen once. The sample was central memory CD4+ T cells from blood. This TCR derives from a woman aged 18-30 years in good health.

CDR3 bases: TGTGCCAGCAGTTTCGCTGGGGCTCCTAGTGGCTACACCTTC. Translated: CASSFAGAPSGYTF. The chain combines TRBV28 with TRBJ1-2; D is possibly TRBD1 (5 bases). The germline CDR1 and CDR2 sequences are MDHEN and SYDVKM. The CDR3 covers 14 residues. V lost 3 bases and J 7 bases, leaving 15 bases between the germline ends.